The source of this T cell receptor (beta chain) is a study of shared T cell receptors in the human thymus. This table comes from immunoSEQ multiplex PCR, and its TCRdb copy is limited to in-frame clones, with some not included. The repertoire consists of 500,000 to 750,000 clones, with roughly 90% occurring once and the leading ten covering around 0.0099%. V lost 4 bases to trimming and J lost 6 bases; unmatched junction nucleotides: 11. Germline CDR1 is MNHEY and CDR2 is SVGAGI. CDR3 size: 16 residues. These data are also associated with another study on human thymus T cells. That study adds: What appeared biased in thymic and blood repertoires was the usage of V and J genes.

This chain connects TRBV6-5 to TRBJ1-4, with 7 bases lining up with TRBD1. Sequenced material: thymocytes. The receptor was isolated from a boy in the first two years of life with a congenital heart defect. CDR3 residues: CASSSVPGTDYEKLFF. As DNA, the CDR3 is TGTGCCAGCAGTTCGGTCCCGGGGACAGATTATGAAAAACTGTTTTTT.